The following is a T cell receptor beta chain sequence with its context. The CDR3 totals 16 residues. V lost 4 bases to trimming and J lost 3 bases, with 17 bases between them. Germline V gene data show CDR1 as SGHDN and CDR2 as FVKESK. Time point defined: newly diagnosed GD, antithyroid drugs for less than 3 months. The authors made the TCR library using RNA they extracted from PBMCs. Libraries of TCR beta came from iRepertoire HTBI primers plus Arm-PCR of CDR3 regions. TCRdb re-derived calls from the multiplex PCR reads in MiXCR, one entry per CDR3 protein. The sample holds around 480,000 distinct CDR3 sequences, roughly a sixth seen once. This entry belongs to a study of regulatory T cells in long-lasting Graves disease. These same records also appear under a second study, on T cells in Graves' hyperthyroidism and ophthalmopathy.

Here the sequenced sample was peripheral blood mononuclear cells (PBMCs), taken at new diagnosis, from a patient treated with antithyroid drugs. The source of this sequence is a woman aged 35 to 60 with Graves disease. The chain employs TRBV14 and TRBJ2-3; possible D gene TRBD2, 6 bases. CDR3 bases: TGTGCCAGCAGCCCGTTCGGCGGCGGGGCGACAGATACGCAGTATTTT. It codes for CASSPFGGGATDTQYF.